The 17 T cell receptor beta chains below were found in one sample sequenced in a study of PD-1 blockade in mismatch repair-deficient tumors. The assay was immunoSEQ multiplex PCR, and TCRdb's table has in-frame clones only and misses some. The sample has approximately 20,000 clones; almost 85% are singletons. This specimen consisted of PBMCs, obtained 52 weeks after starting pembrolizumab. These receptors came from an adult with mismatch repair-deficient cancer.

The genes are TRBV4-1 and TRBJ2-7; D unclear. CDR1 and CDR2 from the germline V gene are MGHRA and YSYEKL. Trimming cost V 1 base and J 7 bases, with 14 bases left between them. The CDR3 is made up of 14 amino acids. The chain's CDR3 is CASSQGYMAREQYF. The CDR3 DNA reads as TGCGCCAGCAGCCAAGGGTATATGGCTAGAGAGCAGTACTTC.

The V call is TRBV6-4, the J call TRBJ2-1; 8 nucleotides agree with TRBD2. CDR1 is MRHNA and CDR2 is SNTAGT in the germline V gene. The junction had 15 bases not matched to a gene; V was cut back by 4 bases and J by 7 bases. The CDR3 runs to 17 residues. Here the CDR3 reads CASSGGGWREARNEQFF. The CDR3 DNA reads TGTGCCAGCAGTGGGGGGGGGTGGCGGGAGGCGCGGAATGAGCAGTTCTTC.

This CDR3 reads CASGAGVSTEAFF. In nucleotides, the CDR3 is TGTGCCAGCGGGGCAGGGGTTTCCACTGAAGCTTTCTTT. The chain couples TRBV9 to TRBJ1-1; the D gene is possibly TRBD1 (6 bases). The CDR3 has 13 amino acids. V was clipped by 7 bases and J by 4 bases, with 14 bases between them. Germline V gene lookup returns CDR1 SGDLS and CDR2 YYNGEE.

The CDR3 coding sequence is TGTGCCAGCAGCCCGGGACTAGCGGGTCTATCCTACGAGCAGTACTTC. Protein product: CASSPGLAGLSYEQYF. This sequence joins TRBV7-2 and TRBJ2-7; 12 nucleotides align to TRBD2. The CDR3 loop spans 16 amino acids. J gave up 1 base and V 5 bases, and 6 bases lay outside the gene matches. Germline V gives CDR1 SGHTA, CDR2 FQGNSA.

This clone was observed a single time. The rearrangement uses TRBV5-5 and TRBJ1-1; D remains unclear. Germline V gene lookup returns CDR1 SGHKS and CDR2 YYEKEE (reference sequence). This CDR3 spans 15 amino acids. V lost 1 base and J 4 bases, leaving 14 bases between the germline ends. The DNA for the CDR3 is TGTGCCAGCAGCTTGAGGAGGGAGTCGGTCACTGAAGCTTTCTTT. Protein product: CASSLRRESVTEAFF.

The rearrangement uses TRBV5-8 and TRBJ2-2, with a possible D match to TRBD1 (6 bases). Germline CDR1 SGHTS, CDR2 YDEGEE. V was clipped by 1 base and J by 8 bases, with 15 bases between them. This CDR3 is 15 amino acids long. The CDR3 sequence is CASSLMGAVAGELFF. The DNA for the CDR3 is TGTGCCAGCAGCTTGATGGGGGCCGTCGCGGGGGAGCTGTTTTTT.

This clone was counted once. The chain has TRBV30 and TRBJ2-1, with 13 bases identical to TRBD2. The germline gives CDR1 GTSNPN, CDR2 SVGIG (reference sequence). Trimming cost V 2 bases and J 9 bases; bases outside gene matches: 10. The CDR3 extends over 16 amino acids. DNA for the CDR3: TGTGCCTGGAGTCCCGGGACTAGCGGGATAGGGGGTGAGCAGTTCTTC. As protein: CAWSPGTSGIGGEQFF.

This clone appeared a single time. The chain is built from TRBV6-5 and TRBJ2-1; a possible D gene is TRBD1 (6 bases). This CDR3 contains 10 residues. The germline V and J ends were trimmed by 9 bases and 11 bases, with 11 bases remaining between them. Per germline, CDR1 MNHEY and CDR2 SVGAGI. The CDR3 sequence: CARDRDKQFF. Here the CDR3 DNA reads TGTGCCAGAGACCGGGACAAGCAGTTCTTC.

This chain links TRBV7-3 with TRBJ1-2; tentatively, D is TRBD1 (6 bases). V was shortened by 1 base and J by 6 bases, with 15 bases between the two germline ends. Germline CDR1 SGHTA, CDR2 FQGTGA. This CDR3 spans 15 amino acids. CDR3 in DNA: TGTGCCAGCAGCTTAAAAGCAGGGGCCTCCCATGGCTACACCTTC. Amino acid sequence: CASSLKAGASHGYTF. Supplemented by reference TRBV7-3 and TRBJ1-2, the full variable domain reads GAGVSQTPSNKVTEKGKYVELRCDPISGHTALYWYRQSLGQGPEFLIYFQGTGAADDSGLPNDRFFAVRPEGSVSTLKIQRTERGDSAVYLCASSLKAGASHGYTFGSGTRLTVV.

The chain joins TRBV27 to TRBJ2-6, with D possibly TRBD2 on 5 matching bases. Germline V gene sequence: CDR1 MNHEY, CDR2 SMNVEV (reference sequence). V was trimmed by 5 bases and J by 2 bases, leaving 10 bases between them. The CDR3 is 15 amino acids. CDR3 sequence reads: CASSPWTAGANVLTF. The DNA for the CDR3 is TGTGCCAGCAGTCCCTGGACTGCTGGGGCCAACGTCCTGACTTTC.

J is TRBJ2-5 and V is TRBV9; maybe TRBD1 (5 bases). The germline gives CDR1 SGDLS, CDR2 YYNGEE. The CDR3 covers 14 residues. V was clipped by 3 bases and J by 7 bases, with 16 bases between them. The CDR3 is CASSAQVSRGTQYF. In nucleotides, the CDR3 is TGTGCCAGCAGCGCACAGGTTTCGCGTGGGACCCAGTACTTC.

This chain connects TRBV28 to TRBJ1-1; D remains unclear. Germline values: CDR1 MDHEN, CDR2 SYDVKM. The CDR3 runs to 15 residues. Trimming cost V 3 bases and J 0 bases, with 11 bases left between them. CDR3 amino acids: CASSLLVAVNTEAFF. CDR3 nucleotide sequence: TGTGCCAGCAGTTTGTTGGTGGCGGTGAACACTGAAGCTTTCTTT.

The chain combines TRBV11-2 with TRBJ2-1; 9 bases are shared with TRBD2. The CDR3 is made up of 13 amino acids. Trimming cost V 4 bases and J 6 bases; bases outside gene matches: 1. The germline V gene encodes CDR1 SGHAT and CDR2 FQNNGV. The CDR3 protein is CASSSTSGNEQFF. In DNA form, the CDR3 reads TGTGCCAGCAGCTCGACTAGCGGCAATGAGCAGTTCTTC.

Only one count was recorded for this clone. J is TRBJ1-2 and V is TRBV30; D possibly corresponds to TRBD1 (5 bases). V lost 2 bases and J 4 bases, leaving 14 bases between the germline ends. This CDR3 region has 14 residues. From germline, CDR1 is GTSNPN and CDR2 SVGIG (reference sequence). In DNA form, the CDR3 reads TGTGCCTGGAGTTTAGCGGGGGTGGGCTATGGCTACACCTTC. Amino acids: CAWSLAGVGYGYTF.

The chain joins TRBV28 to TRBJ1-2; 8 bases match TRBD1. V shed 3 bases and J 2 bases; nucleotides not matched to a gene: 11. Looked up from germline, CDR1 is MDHEN and CDR2 is SYDVKM. This CDR3 spans 17 amino acids. The CDR3 coding sequence is TGTGCCAGCAGTTTTCGCCGGACAGGGAAGGTGAACTATGGCTACACCTTC. This sequence encodes CASSFRRTGKVNYGYTF.

The CDR3 nucleotides are TGTGCCAGCAGCCGCGCGGGACAGGGACACACCATATATTTT. This codes for CASSRAGQGHTIYF. The rearrangement joins TRBV7-9 to TRBJ1-3, with 9 bases fitting TRBD1. V was pared by 5 bases and J by 8 bases, with 7 bases of the junction left unmatched. The CDR3 length is 14 residues. Germline V gene sequence: CDR1 SEHNR, CDR2 FQNEAQ (reference sequence).

The CDR3 here is CTSSQDFPTGGRYSPLHF. The CDR3 DNA reads as TGCACCAGCAGCCAGGATTTCCCCACAGGGGGCCGCTATTCACCCCTCCACTTT. The chain uses TRBV1 and TRBJ1-6; the D call in the table, TRBD1, was not verified against the DNA. TRBV1 is flagged as a pseudogene. The CDR3 extends over 18 amino acids.